These 2 T cell receptor beta chains were sequenced from one sample in a study of cytomegalovirus exposure and HLA in healthy donors. The PCR contained 60 Vbeta and 13 Jbeta primers. Repertoires were generated with immunoSEQ multiplex PCR, while TCRdb's copy carries only in-frame clones and drops some. This sample has about 130,000 clones, with roughly 70% found just once. The sample comprised PBMCs. The receptors originated from a woman aged 40 to 50 in good health and CMV-seropositive.

This clone was counted a few times. The chain employs TRBV29-1 and TRBJ2-3; 11 bases align to TRBD2. The germline CDR1 and CDR2 sequences are SQVTM and ANQGSEA. This CDR3 comprises 14 residues. With V trimmed by 6 bases and J by 2 bases, 4 bases remained unmatched. CDR3 loop: CSVFSGRATDTQYF. CDR3 DNA: TGCAGCGTATTTAGCGGGAGGGCCACAGATACGCAGTATTTT.

The V gene is TRBV6-1, the J gene TRBJ1-2; 7 nucleotides line up with TRBD1. CDR1 is MNHNS, CDR2 SASEGT, per germline. The CDR3 runs 18 residues. Losses at the gene ends were 1 base for V and 2 bases for J; bases not matched to a gene: 13. CDR3 loop: CASSEGAGGDSLNYGYTF. The CDR3 nucleotides read TGTGCCAGCAGTGAAGGGGCAGGGGGAGACAGCCTGAACTATGGCTACACCTTC.